The clone carrying this T cell receptor beta chain is a singleton in its sample. The entry originates in a study of OX40 agonist ivuxolimab in advanced cancers. The V gene's germline CDR1 is MNHEY and CDR2 SMNVEV (reference sequence). Unmatched junction bases numbered 8, after V lost 6 bases and J lost 6 bases. This CDR3 spans 15 amino acids. Here immunoSEQ multiplex PCR was the method, and the copy in TCRdb shows in-frame clones only, minus some. Altogether some 86,000 clones are present, about 91% being singletons, with the ten largest covering about 6.6%. J is TRBJ2-1 and V is TRBV27; 10 positions match TRBD1. The starting material was CD4+ or CD8+ T cells sorted from blood, obtained in a trial of the OX40 agonist ivuxolimab. The TCR was taken from an adult with an advanced solid tumor such as melanoma, head and neck, liver or kidney cancer. This CDR3 reads CASSRRQGASNEQFF. The CDR3 DNA reads as TGTGCCAGCAGCCGAAGACAGGGGGCAAGCAATGAGCAGTTCTTC.